The 21 T cell receptor beta chains given below trace back to one sample, sequenced in a study of T cell responses to AZD1222 COVID-19 vaccine. Sequencing was performed with immunoSEQ multiplex PCR; in TCRdb, only in-frame clones are kept and a portion is missing. The sample records about 130,000 clones, roughly 90% being singletons. Here the sequenced sample was peripheral blood, taken 28 days after the second AZD1222 dose. The receptors were gathered from an adult who received the AZD1222 COVID-19 vaccine.

V is TRBV3-1 (or the pseudogene TRBV3-2) and J is TRBJ2-5, with no clear D. The CDR3 loop spans 16 amino acids. Trimming removed 5 bases at V and 5 bases at J, with 21 bases between. The germline gives CDR1 LGHDT, CDR2 YNNKEL (reference sequence). CDR3 region: CASSLLSPIFSETQYF. The DNA of the CDR3 is TGTGCCAGCAGCTTGCTGTCTCCCATTTTTTCTGAGACCCAGTACTTC.

Details on this clone: The DNA is omitted, as the CDR3 cannot be located on it reliably, and the CDR3 follows TCRdb's listing. The J gene is TRBJ2-2, the V gene TRBV9; the table's D call of TRBD2 was not tested on the DNA. A total of 17 residues make up the CDR3, ends included. Germline CDR1 and CDR2: SGDLS and YYNGEE. The CDR3 protein is CASSVGPGGINTGELFF.

The chain uses TRBV30 and TRBJ2-3; D is uncertain. CDR1 is GTSNPN, CDR2 SVGIG, per germline (reference sequence). The CDR3 is 14 amino acids. Trimming left V 4 bases short and J 0 bases short, with 11 bases between. The CDR3 DNA is TGTGCCTGGAAACTCGTCTCTAGCACAGATACGCAGTATTTT. Protein sequence: CAWKLVSSTDTQYF. Together with reference TRBV30 and TRBJ2-3, the CDR3 gives the full variable domain: SQTIHQWPATLVQPVGSPLSLECTVEGTSNPNLYWYRQAAGRGLQLLFYSVGIGQISSEVPQNLSASRPQDRQFILSSKKLLLSDSGFYLCAWKLVSSTDTQYFGPGTRLTVL.

The V and J genes are TRBV28 and TRBJ2-1, with TRBD2 matching 9 bases. The junction had 12 bases not matched to a gene; V was cut back by 7 bases and J by 8 bases. Germline CDR1 MDHEN, CDR2 SYDVKM. The CDR3 has 15 residues. This chain's CDR3 is CASTLAGVGEYEQFF. The CDR3 region has the DNA TGTGCCAGCACCTTAGCGGGAGTTGGGGAATATGAGCAGTTCTTC.

The chain carries TRBV18 and TRBJ1-2; D call uncertain. Germline loops: CDR1 KGHSH, CDR2 LQKENI. The V end was cut by 6 bases, the J end by 3 bases, with 11 bases between. CDR3 length: 13 amino acids. The CDR3 here is CASSPDKYYGYTF. In DNA, the CDR3 is TGTGCCAGCTCGCCCGACAAATACTATGGCTACACCTTC.

The chain employs TRBV4-2 and TRBJ2-3, with D possibly matching TRBD2 (6 bases). The CDR3 has 14 amino acids. From germline, CDR1 is LGHNA and CDR2 YNFKEQ. With 1 base removed from V and 3 bases from J, the gap between germline ends came to 8 bases. The CDR3 here is CASSQAGGTDTQYF. CDR3 nucleotide sequence: TGTGCCAGCAGCCAAGCCGGAGGGACAGATACGCAGTATTTT.

In this sample, this clone turned up a few times. V usage is TRBV30 and J usage is TRBJ1-2; weak D call: TRBD1 (6 bases). V was clipped by 4 bases and J by 8 bases, with 11 bases between them. Germline loops: CDR1 GTSNPN, CDR2 SVGIG (reference sequence). CDR3 size: 11 residues. CDR3 amino acids: CAWTGGGGYTF. The CDR3 coding sequence is TGTGCCTGGACGGGGGGCGGGGGCTACACCTTC.

V gene TRBV5-1 combines with J gene TRBJ1-2; TRBD1 aligns across 7 bases. The V gene end was trimmed by 3 bases and the J gene end by 7 bases; junction bases not matched to a gene: 9. The CDR3 sequence is 14 residues long. Per germline, CDR1 SGHRS and CDR2 YFSETQ. CDR3 DNA sequence: TGCGCCAGCAGCTCCACAGGGGTGGAAAGTGGCTACACCTTC. Translation: CASSSTGVESGYTF.

The chain carries TRBV9 and TRBJ1-2; a weak D match, TRBD1 (5 bases). In germline, CDR1 is SGDLS, CDR2 YYNGEE. The CDR3 is made up of 13 amino acids. Deletions cut 4 bases from V and 5 bases from J, with 12 bases between. The DNA for the CDR3 is TGTGCCAGCAGCATTGGGACGGAATATGGCTACACCTTC. This encodes CASSIGTEYGYTF.

V is TRBV19 and J is TRBJ1-6; TRBD1 aligns across 7 bases. Germline V gene data show CDR1 as LNHDA and CDR2 as SQIVND (reference sequence). The V segment lost 4 bases and the J segment 10 bases; nucleotides outside the gene matches: 4. CDR3 length equals 13 residues. The CDR3 spells CASSNRGESPLHF. CDR3 nucleotides: TGTGCCAGTAGTAACAGGGGAGAATCACCCCTCCACTTT.

This clone was observed a single time. The chain couples TRBV7-2 to TRBJ1-6, with TRBD1 identical over 8 bases. The trim removed 2 bases at V and 5 bases at J, leaving 2 bases unmatched. The CDR3 runs to 15 residues. Germline CDR1 SGHTA, CDR2 FQGNSA. CDR3 region: CASSLSGGNNSPLHF. In nucleotides, the CDR3 is TGTGCCAGCAGCTTATCAGGGGGCAATAATTCACCCCTCCACTTT.

This clone has more than one count but fewer than ten. The chain uses TRBV7-2 and TRBJ2-3; a weak D match, TRBD1 (6 bases). The germline V gene encodes CDR1 SGHTA and CDR2 FQGNSA. The CDR3 covers 15 residues. V gave up 5 bases and J gave up 5 bases, with 17 bases separating them. CDR3 nucleotide sequence: TGTGCCAGCAGCCCCAGGACAGACCGGGGAGATACGCAGTATTTT. Encoded protein: CASSPRTDRGDTQYF.

The chain combines TRBV7-3 with TRBJ2-5; 8 nucleotides match TRBD2. V was clipped by 5 bases and J by 5 bases; unmatched bases: 10. In germline, CDR1 is SGHTA, CDR2 FQGTGA. This CDR3 has 15 residues. CDR3: CASSPGTSRSETQYF. The CDR3 DNA is TGTGCCAGCAGCCCCGGGACTAGTAGATCGGAGACCCAGTACTTC.

The chain uses TRBV13 and TRBJ2-3; D remains ambiguous. Looked up from germline, CDR1 is PRHDT and CDR2 is FYEKMQ (reference sequence). V lost 4 bases to trimming and J lost 4 bases, with 21 bases between them. The CDR3 contains 17 residues. Here the CDR3 DNA reads TGTGCCAGCAGCTCCTCCGTGGGCTTCAACGGCCCAGATACGCAGTATTTT. Its translation: CASSSSVGFNGPDTQYF.

The chain is built from TRBV4-1 and TRBJ2-5, with TRBD2 matching 11 bases. The CDR3 is made up of 17 amino acids. V trimming: 2 bases; J trimming: 2 bases; junction bases outside the gene matches: 7. Germline lookup yields CDR1 MGHRA and CDR2 YSYEKL. The CDR3 region is CASSQTGTSGTQETQYF. Written as DNA, the CDR3 is TGCGCCAGCAGCCAAACCGGGACTAGCGGAACTCAAGAGACCCAGTACTTC.

The chain carries TRBV30 and TRBJ1-4; D might be TRBD1 (5 bases). Germline V gene lookup returns CDR1 GTSNPN and CDR2 SVGIG (reference sequence). The CDR3 contains 13 residues. V was clipped by 3 bases and J by 4 bases, with 9 bases between them. The CDR3: CAWRRDLNEKLFF. Here the CDR3 DNA reads TGTGCCTGGAGAAGGGACCTTAATGAAAAACTGTTTTTT. Full variable domain (remainder filled in from reference TRBV30 and TRBJ1-4): SQTIHQWPATLVQPVGSPLSLECTVEGTSNPNLYWYRQAAGRGLQLLFYSVGIGQISSEVPQNLSASRPQDRQFILSSKKLLLSDSGFYLCAWRRDLNEKLFFGSGTQLSVL.

The chain employs TRBV5-6 and TRBJ2-7; D remains unclear. The CDR3 length is 14 residues. Germline V gives CDR1 SGHDT, CDR2 YYEEEE. V lost 1 base and J 7 bases, leaving 15 bases between the germline ends. As DNA, the CDR3 is TGTGCCAGCAGCTTGCCCGCCTCCTTTGGTGAGCAGTACTTC. Protein sequence: CASSLPASFGEQYF. Filled out from reference TRBV5-6 and TRBJ2-7, the complete variable domain reads DAGVTQSPTHLIKTRGQQVTLRCSPKSGHDTVSWYQQALGQGPQFIFQYYEEEERQRGNFPDRFSGHQFPNYSSELNVNALLLGDSALYLCASSLPASFGEQYFGPGTRLTVT.

The chain couples TRBV19 to TRBJ1-1; D gene ambiguous. The CDR3 covers 13 residues. Deletions cut 5 bases from V and 3 bases from J, with 10 bases between. Germline V gene data show CDR1 as LNHDA and CDR2 as SQIVND (reference sequence). The CDR3 reads CASSLLGHTEAFF. The DNA for the CDR3 is TGTGCCAGTAGTCTCCTTGGACACACTGAAGCTTTCTTT.

The gene calls are TRBV27 and TRBJ1-2; 11 bases fit TRBD1. V was clipped by 3 bases and J by 0 bases; unmatched bases: 3. Germline V gene lookup returns CDR1 MNHEY and CDR2 SMNVEV (reference sequence). The CDR3 is 16 residues long. CDR3 sequence: CASSFLGQGANYGYTF. CDR3 bases: TGTGCCAGCAGTTTCTTGGGACAGGGGGCTAACTATGGCTACACCTTC.

This chain connects TRBV6-5 to TRBJ2-2; 7 bases line up with TRBD2. The ends lost 8 bases at V and 7 bases at J; junction bases unmatched: 7. The CDR3 has 13 residues. CDR1 MNHEY and CDR2 SVGAGI come from the germline V gene. The CDR3 loop is CASSRLAHGELFF. The CDR3 DNA follows: TGTGCCAGCTCCCGACTAGCCCACGGGGAGCTGTTTTTT.

The rearrangement links TRBV6-1 to TRBJ2-7; 9 bases line up with TRBD2. The CDR3 has 16 amino acids. The V gene's germline CDR1 is MNHNS and CDR2 SASEGT. After removal of 4 bases from V and 6 bases from J, the junction contained 13 bases not matched to a gene. For the CDR3, the DNA is TGTGCCAGCAGTGCCCTGTGGGGGACTAGCAAGCCCGAGCAGTACTTC. Translated, it gives CASSALWGTSKPEQYF.